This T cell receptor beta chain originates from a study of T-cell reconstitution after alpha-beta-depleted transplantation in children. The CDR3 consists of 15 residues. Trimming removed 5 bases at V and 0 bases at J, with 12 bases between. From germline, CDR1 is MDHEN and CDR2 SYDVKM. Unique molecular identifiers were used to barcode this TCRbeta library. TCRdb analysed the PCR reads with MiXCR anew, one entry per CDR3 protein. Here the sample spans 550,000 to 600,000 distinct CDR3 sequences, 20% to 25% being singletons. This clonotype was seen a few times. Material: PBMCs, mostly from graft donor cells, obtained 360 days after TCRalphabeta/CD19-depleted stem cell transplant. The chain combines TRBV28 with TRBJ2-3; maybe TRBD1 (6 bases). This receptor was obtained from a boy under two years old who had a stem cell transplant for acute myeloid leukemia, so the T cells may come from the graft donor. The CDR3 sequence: CASSLTGPSTDTQYF. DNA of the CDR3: TGTGCCAGCAGTCTGACAGGTCCTAGCACAGATACGCAGTATTTT.